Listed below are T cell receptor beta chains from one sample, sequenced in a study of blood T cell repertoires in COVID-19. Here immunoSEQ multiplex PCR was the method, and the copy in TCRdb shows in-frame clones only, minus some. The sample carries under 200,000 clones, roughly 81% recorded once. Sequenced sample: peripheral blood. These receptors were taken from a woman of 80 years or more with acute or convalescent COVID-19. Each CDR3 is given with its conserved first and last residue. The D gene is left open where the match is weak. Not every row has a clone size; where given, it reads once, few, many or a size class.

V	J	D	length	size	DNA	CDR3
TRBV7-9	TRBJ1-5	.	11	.	TGTGCCAGCGGGAGGGATCAGCCCCAGCATTTT	CASGRDQPQHF
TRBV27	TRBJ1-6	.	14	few	TGTGCCAGCAGTTTGGAACAGGATTATTCACCCCTCCACTTT	CASSLEQDYSPLHF
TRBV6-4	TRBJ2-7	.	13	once	TGTGCCCCCTCTTCCCGGCGGACCTACGAGCAGTACTTC	CAPSSRRTYEQYF
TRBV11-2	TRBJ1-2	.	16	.	TGTGCCAGCAGCTCAAATCGAGGGGGATCGGACTATGGCTACACCTTC	CASSSNRGGSDYGYTF
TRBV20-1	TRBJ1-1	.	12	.	TGCAGTGCTAGTCGGGGGAACACTGAAGCTTTCTTT	CSASRGNTEAFF
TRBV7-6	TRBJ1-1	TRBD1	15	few	TGTGCCAGCAGCTTGGGACAGGGAGCGAACACTGAAGCTTTCTTT	CASSLGQGANTEAFF
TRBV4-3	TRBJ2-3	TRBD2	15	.	TGCGCCAGCAGCCAAGCGGGAGGAAGGACAGATACGCAGTATTTT	CASSQAGGRTDTQYF
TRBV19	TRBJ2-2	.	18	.	TGTGCCAGTACTCTGGGACAAAACGATCCCGCGAACACCGGGGAGCTGTTTTTT	CASTLGQNDPANTGELFF
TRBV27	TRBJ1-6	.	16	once	TGTGCCAGCAGCCAAATTCCTCGGGAGGGGGACCTTAACCTCCACTTT	CASSQIPREGDLNLHF
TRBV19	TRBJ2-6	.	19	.	TGTGCCAGTAGTATTTTGCGGGGGCCTACAAACCCTGGGGCCAACGTCCTGACTTTC	CASSILRGPTNPGANVLTF
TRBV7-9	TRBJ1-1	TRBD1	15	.	TGTGCCAGCAGCCTAGCCGGGACAGCAAACACTGAAGCTTTCTTT	CASSLAGTANTEAFF
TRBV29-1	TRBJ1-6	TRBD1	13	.	TGCAGCGCTGGGGACAGGAATTATTCACCCCTCCACTTT	CSAGDRNYSPLHF
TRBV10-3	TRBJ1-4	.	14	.	TGTGCCATCAGTGAGTCCAGGTCTAATGAAAAACTGTTTTTT	CAISESRSNEKLFF
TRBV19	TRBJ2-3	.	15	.	TGTGCCAGTAGTATTCAAGCGGGTAGCACAGATACGCAGTATTTT	CASSIQAGSTDTQYF
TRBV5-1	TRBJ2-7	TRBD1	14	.	TGCGCCAGCAGCTTAGGACAGGGTTTCGACGAGCAGTACTTC	CASSLGQGFDEQYF
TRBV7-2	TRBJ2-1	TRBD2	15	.	TGTGCCAGCAGCTTTATTGGGACTAGCGTAAATGAGCAGTTCTTC	CASSFIGTSVNEQFF
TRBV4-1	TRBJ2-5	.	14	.	TGCGCCAGCTGTTTAGGACAGCCCCAAGAGACCCAGTACTTC	CASCLGQPQETQYF
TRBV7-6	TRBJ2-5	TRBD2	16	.	TGTGCCAGCAGCTTAATGGCCCAGCGGGGAGGAGAGACCCAGTACTTC	CASSLMAQRGGETQYF
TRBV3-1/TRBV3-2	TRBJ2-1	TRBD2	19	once	TGTGCCAGCAGCCCTTGGACCTTGCGGGAGGGAGGTTCGTTAGATGAGCAGTTCTTC	CASSPWTLREGGSLDEQFF
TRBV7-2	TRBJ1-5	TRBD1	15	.	TGTGCCAGCAGGCCGGGACAGGGAGGCAATCAGCCCCAGCATTTT	CASRPGQGGNQPQHF
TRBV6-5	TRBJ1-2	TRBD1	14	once	TGTGCCAGCTGGGGGGTCAGGGGGCCCTATGGCTACACCTTC	CASWGVRGPYGYTF
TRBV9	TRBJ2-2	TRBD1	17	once	TGTGCCAGCAGCGCTTTAGGCCAGGGGGCTAACACCGGGGAGCTGTTTTTT	CASSALGQGANTGELFF
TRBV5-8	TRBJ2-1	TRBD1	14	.	TGTGCCAGCAGCTTGGACAGGGGGCTTAGTGAGCAGTTCTTC	CASSLDRGLSEQFF
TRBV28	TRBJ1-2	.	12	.	TGTGCCAGCAGTTTGCGGCTCTATGGCTACACCTTC	CASSLRLYGYTF
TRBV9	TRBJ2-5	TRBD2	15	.	TGTGCCAGCAGCTCGGTAGCGGGAGGTTTAGAGACCCAGTACTTC	CASSSVAGGLETQYF
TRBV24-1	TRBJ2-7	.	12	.	TGTGCCACCAGTGATGCACTAGGTGTGCAGTACTTC	CATSDALGVQYF
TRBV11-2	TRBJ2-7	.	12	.	TGTGCCAGCAACTATAGGTCCTACGAGCAGTACTTC	CASNYRSYEQYF
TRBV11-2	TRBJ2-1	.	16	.	TGTGCCAGCAGCTTATCGCCGGTACCCTCCTACAATGAGCAGTTCTTC	CASSLSPVPSYNEQFF
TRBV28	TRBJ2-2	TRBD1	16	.	TGTGCCAGCAGTTTAAGGGACAGGGGTACGTCCGGGGAGCTGTTTTTT	CASSLRDRGTSGELFF
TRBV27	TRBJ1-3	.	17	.	TGTGCCAGCAGCAACCAACTGGGGGGTTCCTCCGGAAACACCATATATTTT	CASSNQLGGSSGNTIYF
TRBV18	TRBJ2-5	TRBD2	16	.	TGTGCCAGCTCACCTACCCCGGGACTAGGGCAAGAGACCCAGTACTTC	CASSPTPGLGQETQYF
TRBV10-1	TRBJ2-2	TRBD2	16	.	TGCGCCAGCAGTGAGTCCCCCATAGCGGGCACCGGGGAGCTGTTTTTT	CASSESPIAGTGELFF
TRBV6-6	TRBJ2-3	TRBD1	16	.	TGTGCCAGCAGTTACCAGGGGACAGGGTCTGCAGATACGCAGTATTTT	CASSYQGTGSADTQYF
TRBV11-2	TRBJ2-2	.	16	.	TGTGCCAGCAGCTTAGATAGTGCCGTACTCACCGGGGAGCTGTTTTTT	CASSLDSAVLTGELFF
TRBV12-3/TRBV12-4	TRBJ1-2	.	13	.	TGTGCCAGCAGGCCGACAGGATTGTCTGGCTACACCTTC	CASRPTGLSGYTF
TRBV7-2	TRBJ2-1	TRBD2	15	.	TGTGCCAGCAGCTTAGTGACTAGCGGGAGTGGTGAGCAGTTCTTC	CASSLVTSGSGEQFF
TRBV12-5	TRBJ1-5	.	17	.	TGTGCTAGTGGTTTGGTACATGGGGGGAATAGCAATCAGCCCCAGCATTTT	CASGLVHGGNSNQPQHF
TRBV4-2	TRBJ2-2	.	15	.	TGTGCCAGCAGCCAAGAAGTTGGGGGAGGCGGGGAGCTGTTTTTT	CASSQEVGGGGELFF
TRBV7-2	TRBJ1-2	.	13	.	TGTGCCAGCAGCTTAGACAGCAACTATGGCTACACCTTC	CASSLDSNYGYTF
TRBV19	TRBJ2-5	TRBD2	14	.	TGTGCCAGTAGTGGTAGCGGGATATGGGAGACCCAGTACTTC	CASSGSGIWETQYF
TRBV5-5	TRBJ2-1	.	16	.	TGTGCCAGCAGCTTAAGTCAGGCAGGACTAATGAGTAGGCAGTTCTTC	CASSLSQAGLMSRQFF
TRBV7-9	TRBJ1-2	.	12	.	TGTGCCAGCAGCTTAGACCATGAGGGCTACACCTTC	CASSLDHEGYTF
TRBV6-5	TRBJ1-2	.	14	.	TGTGCCAGCAGTTACTCACCAGGGGACTATGGCTACACCTTC	CASSYSPGDYGYTF
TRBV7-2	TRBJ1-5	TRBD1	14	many	TGTGCCAGCAAGAGGGGGCTAGGCAATCAGCCCCAGCATTTT	CASKRGLGNQPQHF
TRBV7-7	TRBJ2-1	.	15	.	TGTGCTAGCAGCCTCGGACTGAGGACCTACAATGAGCAGTTCTTC	CASSLGLRTYNEQFF
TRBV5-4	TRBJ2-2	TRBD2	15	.	TGTGCCAGCAGCCCCCCCGGGACTAGCGCCGGGGAGCTGTTTTTT	CASSPPGTSAGELFF